This T cell receptor (beta chain) was identified in a study of CXCR3-negative and CXCR3-positive naive CD8 T cells. 5' RACE with UMI labels generated the TRB cDNA libraries. TCRdb reprocessed the 5' RACE reads and reports one entry per CDR3 protein, with no DNA. The sample has 85,000 to 90,000 distinct CDR3 sequences. Findings and caveats of the study: Diversity in memory CD8+ cells fell much lower than the comparably high levels seen in both naive subsets. Hydrophobicity of TRB CDR3s was greater in CXCR3-positive naive cells than in CXCR3-negative naive cells.

As concerns this clonotype: Its antigen is still unknown.

The sorting of each CD8+ T cell subset was done in triplicate, at some 270,000 cells each. CD45RO-CCR7+CD27+CD95- expression identified naive CD8+ T cells. The sample was naive CXCR3+ CD8+ T cells from blood. Subset noted: CD45RO-CCR7+CD27+CD95- naive CD8+ T cells expressing CXCR3 (TNR3+). The clonotype comes from a human donor in good health. Some clones in this sample may be carry-over from other donors' samples.

The CDR3 protein is CASSLGQEDSPLHF. The chain links TRBV28 to TRBJ1-6; the TCRdb call, TRBD1, lacks DNA for checking. The CDR3 is 14 amino acids. From germline, CDR1 is MDHEN and CDR2 SYDVKM. The complete variable domain, with remaining parts taken from reference TRBV28 and TRBJ1-6, reads DVKVTQSSRYLVKRTGEKVFLECVQDMDHENMFWYRQDPGLGLRLIYFSYDVKMKEKGDIPEGYSVSREKKERFSLILESASTNQTSMYLCASSLGQEDSPLHFGNGTRLTVT.